This T cell receptor (beta chain) was identified during a study of early T cells in non-severe SARS-CoV-2 infection. Trimming left V 0 bases short and J 3 bases short, with 12 bases between. The CDR3 spans 15 residues. Per germline, CDR1 SGHKS and CDR2 YYEKEE (reference sequence). TCRdb re-called the 5' RACE reads with MiXCR, one entry per CDR3 protein. The table shows fewer than 100,000 distinct CDR3 sequences, with 12% occurring only once. This clonotype has more than one count but fewer than ten. The receptor comes from an adult who was a healthcare worker with PCR-confirmed SARS-CoV-2 infection or an uninfected control (not recorded which). Sample: whole blood. V gene TRBV5-5 combines with J gene TRBJ2-5, with TRBD1 as a possible D gene (5 bases). CDR3 amino acids: CASSLGPGQEETQYF. In DNA form, the CDR3 reads TGTGCCAGCAGCTTGGGGCCAGGACAAGAAGAGACCCAGTACTTC. The variable domain in full, completed from reference TRBV5-5 and TRBJ2-5, reads DAGVTQSPTHLIKTRGQQVTLRCSPISGHKSVSWYQQVLGQGPQFIFQYYEKEERGRGNFPDRFSARQFPNYSSELNVNALLLGDSALYLCASSLGPGQEETQYFGPGTRLLVL.